These T cell receptor beta chains were read from a single sample in a study of identifying expanded T cells in peripheral blood. Using immunoSEQ multiplex PCR, the repertoire was profiled, and TCRdb retains in-frame clones only, with some absent. The table has approximately 75,000 clones, 85% to 90% seen once. Sequences were obtained from blood. These receptors were collected from a person aged 18 to 75 in good health. The CDR3 runs from the conserved cysteine through the conserved F or W. A D gene is named only where the DNA matches it firmly. Part of the rows lack a size; the others show once, few, many or a class for expanded clones.

j_call clone_size v_call d_call cdr3_aa cdr3_nt
TRBJ2-5 . TRBV5-6 TRBD1 CASRGTGGPETQYF TGTGCCAGCCGAGGGACAGGGGGTCCGGAGACCCAGTACTTC
TRBJ2-7 few TRBV7-9 . CASSFVESTYEQYF TGTGCCAGCAGCTTCGTTGAGAGTACCTACGAGCAGTACTTC
TRBJ1-1 . TRBV19 . CASKWSSMNTEAFF TGTGCCAGTAAATGGAGCAGCATGAACACTGAAGCTTTCTTT
TRBJ2-2 . TRBV4-1 TRBD2 CASSHPGTSGTGELFF TGCGCCAGCAGCCACCCCGGGACTAGCGGCACCGGGGAGCTGTTTTTT
TRBJ2-7 . TRBV4-3 . CASSQGLLVYEQYF TGCGCCAGCAGCCAAGGATTGCTTGTCTACGAGCAGTACTTC
TRBJ2-5 . TRBV29-1 . CSVKSPLDGETQYF TGCAGCGTGAAAAGCCCCCTGGACGGAGAGACCCAGTACTTC
TRBJ2-6 . TRBV6-1 . CASSELSGANVLTF TGTGCCAGCAGTGAGTTGTCTGGGGCCAACGTCCTGACTTTC
TRBJ2-1 . TRBV5-6 TRBD2 CASSSGLAGGYEQFF TGTGCCAGCAGCTCTGGACTAGCGGGAGGATATGAGCAGTTCTTC
TRBJ1-2 . TRBV29-1 . CSVELGGYGYTF TGCAGCGTTGAATTAGGAGGGTATGGCTACACCTTC
TRBJ2-3 . TRBV2 . CASSALLGADTQYF TGTGCCAGCAGTGCACTTCTAGGGGCAGATACGCAGTATTTT
TRBJ2-3 . TRBV5-1 . CASRASGSTDTQYF TGCGCCAGCAGGGCCAGCGGGAGCACAGATACGCAGTATTTT
TRBJ1-1 few TRBV2 TRBD1 CASSEGDSVAFF TGTGCCAGCAGCGAGGGGGACAGCGTGGCTTTCTTT
TRBJ2-7 . TRBV29-1 TRBD1 CSVGQGAFEQYF TGCAGCGTGGGACAGGGGGCTTTCGAGCAGTACTTC
TRBJ1-5 . TRBV19 TRBD1 CASSIYPTGFSNQPQHF TGTGCCAGTAGTATCTACCCGACAGGGTTTAGCAATCAGCCCCAGCATTTT
TRBJ1-2 . TRBV30 TRBD1 CAWSQGDYGYTF TGTGCCTGGAGCCAGGGGGACTATGGCTACACCTTC
TRBJ1-2 . TRBV28 . CASSRTYGYTF TGTGCCAGCAGCCGGACCTATGGCTACACCTTC
TRBJ2-2 . TRBV27 TRBD2 CASGGGTSPTGELFF TGTGCCAGCGGGGGCGGGACTAGCCCCACCGGGGAGCTGTTTTTT
TRBJ2-2 . TRBV5-5 . CASSLVTDLNTGELFF TGTGCCAGCAGCTTGGTCACAGATTTGAACACCGGGGAGCTGTTTTTT
TRBJ2-7 . TRBV5-6 TRBD2 CASSQDLAGRYEQYF TGTGCCAGCAGCCAAGATCTAGCGGGGAGGTACGAGCAGTACTTC
TRBJ1-4 once TRBV4-2 . CASSQEGVLNEKLFF TGTGCCAGCAGCCAAGAAGGAGTTCTTAATGAAAAACTGTTTTTT
TRBJ2-5 . TRBV5-3 TRBD2 CARRWGVAGGRETQYF TGTGCCAGAAGATGGGGCGTAGCGGGAGGTCGAGAGACCCAGTACTTC
TRBJ2-2 . TRBV10-1 TRBD2 CASSESQSGGLTGELFF TGCGCCAGCAGTGAGTCGCAGAGCGGGGGGCTCACCGGGGAGCTGTTTTTT
TRBJ1-2 . TRBV6-1 . CASSEEGRVYGYTF TGTGCCAGCAGTGAAGAGGGCAGGGTCTATGGCTACACCTTC
TRBJ1-4 . TRBV30 . CAWKRASSGKLFF TGTGCCTGGAAGCGGGCCAGCTCTGGAAAACTGTTTTTT
TRBJ1-2 . TRBV14 TRBD1 CASNRPGQGGGYTF TGTGCCAGCAACCGACCGGGACAGGGGGGTGGCTACACCTTC
TRBJ2-7 . TRBV7-2 TRBD1 CASSAGTGDEQYF TGTGCCAGCAGCGCCGGGACAGGGGACGAGCAGTACTTC
TRBJ2-1 . TRBV7-7 TRBD2 CASSPIAGGVYNEQFF TGTGCTAGCAGCCCTATAGCGGGGGGAGTCTACAATGAGCAGTTCTTC
TRBJ2-1 . TRBV19 . CASSLQGIVNEQFF TGTGCCAGTAGTTTACAGGGTATAGTAAATGAGCAGTTCTTC
TRBJ2-7 . TRBV7-9 TRBD2 CASSSPGLAGGNEQYF TGTGCCAGCAGCTCCCCGGGACTAGCGGGAGGTAACGAGCAGTACTTC
TRBJ2-5 . TRBV6-5 . CASSYTAQETQYF TGTGCCAGCAGTTACACGGCGCAGGAGACCCAGTACTTC
TRBJ2-3 . TRBV7-2 TRBD1 CASSFKAGGADTQYF TGTGCCAGCAGCTTTAAAGCAGGGGGAGCAGATACGCAGTATTTT
TRBJ2-3 once TRBV29-1 TRBD1 CSGTGGGDTQYF TGCAGCGGAACAGGGGGAGGTGATACGCAGTATTTT
TRBJ1-1 . TRBV30 TRBD1 CAWSRGQLLEAFF TGTGCCTGGAGTAGGGGGCAGCTACTAGAAGCTTTCTTT
TRBJ1-1 . TRBV6-6 . CASIIQGTEAFF TGTGCCAGCATTATACAGGGCACTGAAGCTTTCTTT
TRBJ2-7 . TRBV7-2 . CASSLGISGQRLRF TGTGCCAGCAGCTTAGGAATATCGGGACAAAGGCTTAGGTTC
TRBJ1-1 . TRBV30 . CAWSLQGRASEAFF TGTGCCTGGAGCCTCCAAGGGAGGGCAAGCGAAGCTTTCTTT
TRBJ2-1 . TRBV6-6 . CASSYSIDLAHNEQFF TGTGCCAGCAGTTACTCGATAGATCTAGCTCACAATGAGCAGTTCTTC
TRBJ1-4 once TRBV7-2 . CASSLLFGEKLFF TGTGCCAGCAGCCTACTTTTCGGTGAAAAACTGTTTTTT
TRBJ2-7 few TRBV7-2 . CASSLVPHEQYF TGTGCCAGCAGCTTAGTCCCCCACGAGCAGTACTTC
TRBJ2-1 . TRBV28 TRBD1 CASSGQGTIRNEQFF TGTGCCAGCAGCGGACAGGGGACCATAAGGAATGAGCAGTTCTTC
TRBJ1-1 . TRBV5-1 . CASSLEQLNTEAFF TGCGCCAGCAGCTTGGAACAGCTGAACACTGAAGCTTTCTTT